This record looks at one TCR beta chain sequence and its context. The data were obtained in a study of OX40 agonist ivuxolimab in advanced cancers. Study-level information: The patients got ivuxolimab, which is an agonistic anti-OX40 (CD134) antibody.

This CDR3 has 14 amino acids. V shed 3 bases and J shed 4 bases, with 13 bases lying between them. Germline V lookup: CDR1 MDHEN, CDR2 SYDVKM. The method was immunoSEQ multiplex PCR; TCRdb's version includes in-frame clones alone and lacks a portion of them. The table includes 30,000 or so clones, more than 85% detected once. The TCR comes from an adult with an advanced solid tumor such as melanoma, head and neck, liver or kidney cancer. The input for sequencing was CD4+ or CD8+ T cells sorted from blood, taken in a trial of the OX40 agonist ivuxolimab. V gene TRBV28 combines with J gene TRBJ2-7; no definite D call. CDR3 coding DNA: TGTGCCAGCAGTTTGGTTGGATACGATTACGAGCAGTACTTC. Amino acids: CASSLVGYDYEQYF.